The rows below give T cell receptor beta chains drawn from one sample of a study of blood T cell repertoires in COVID-19. Assay: immunoSEQ multiplex PCR; the TCRdb copy retains only in-frame clones and omits some. The data contain about 360,000 clones, around 90% of them seen just once; the ten biggest clones take up 2% to 2.5%. The sample taken for sequencing was PBMCs or T cells enriched from blood (not recorded which). The receptor source for this set is a woman aged 40 to 50 with acute COVID-19. Both conserved end residues are part of each CDR3. The order of the fields is CDR3 DNA, CDR3 protein, D gene, V gene, J gene, clone size. D genes are given only for firm matches. Size is stated for part of the rows, as once, few or many counts, or as a class when the clone is expanded.

DNA: TGTGCCAGCAGCTTGGATCAGGGCATAAATTCACCCCTCCACTTT; CDR3: CASSLDQGINSPLHF; D: .; V: TRBV5-4; J: TRBJ1-6; size: .
DNA: TGTGCCAGCAGCTTAAGGGGGCCGAATCATAATGAAAAACTGTTTTTT; CDR3: CASSLRGPNHNEKLFF; D: TRBD1; V: TRBV13; J: TRBJ1-4; size: few
DNA: TGTGCCAGCAGCCTAAGAGCCGGGACTAGCGGGGGGGTCTACAATGAGCAGTTCTTC; CDR3: CASSLRAGTSGGVYNEQFF; D: TRBD2; V: TRBV7-8; J: TRBJ2-1; size: .
DNA: TGTGCCAGCAGCCGGTCGGGGGACACTGAAGCTTTCTTT; CDR3: CASSRSGDTEAFF; D: .; V: TRBV6-2/TRBV6-3; J: TRBJ1-1; size: .
DNA: TGTGCCAGCAGCGTGTCCGCGGCAACTAATGAAAAACTGTTTTTT; CDR3: CASSVSAATNEKLFF; D: .; V: TRBV9; J: TRBJ1-4; size: once
DNA: TGTGCCAGCAGTTTGGGAGTAGGAAACACCATATATTTT; CDR3: CASSLGVGNTIYF; D: .; V: TRBV12-3/TRBV12-4; J: TRBJ1-3; size: .
DNA: TGCAGCGTTCACCGGGGGGGGAACACTGAAGCTTTCTTT; CDR3: CSVHRGGNTEAFF; D: .; V: TRBV29-1; J: TRBJ1-1; size: .
DNA: TGTGCCAGCAGTTTATCTTACAGGGCCTACGAGCAGTACTTC; CDR3: CASSLSYRAYEQYF; D: .; V: TRBV27; J: TRBJ2-7; size: .
DNA: TGCGCCAGCAGCCAAGCGGTGAATGAGCAGTTCTTC; CDR3: CASSQAVNEQFF; D: .; V: TRBV4-1; J: TRBJ2-1; size: once
DNA: TGTGCCACCAGTGATGCCTCAGGGACAGGGGGCACAGATACGCAGTATTTT; CDR3: CATSDASGTGGTDTQYF; D: TRBD1; V: TRBV24-1; J: TRBJ2-3; size: .
DNA: TGTGCCATCAGTCAGGTAGTAAACACTGAAGCTTTCTTT; CDR3: CAISQVVNTEAFF; D: .; V: TRBV10-3; J: TRBJ1-1; size: .
DNA: TGCAGCGTTAGTCTTCAGGGTAACACTGAAGCTTTCTTT; CDR3: CSVSLQGNTEAFF; D: .; V: TRBV29-1; J: TRBJ1-1; size: .
DNA: TGTGCCAGCAGCTCCTCGGGGATTTCGAGCTCCTACGAGCAGTACTTC; CDR3: CASSSSGISSSYEQYF; D: .; V: TRBV7-8; J: TRBJ2-7; size: .
DNA: TGTGCCAGCAGCTTAGGGCGGGGGGATTTGAATGAGCAGTTCTTC; CDR3: CASSLGRGDLNEQFF; D: TRBD2; V: TRBV5-4; J: TRBJ2-1; size: .
DNA: TGTGCCACCAGCCGCGAGGCAGGGTATGGCTACACCTTC; CDR3: CATSREAGYGYTF; D: .; V: TRBV15; J: TRBJ1-2; size: few
DNA: TGTGCCAGCAGCCAAGAACTGGGAGCGGGTCAGCCCCAGCATTTT; CDR3: CASSQELGAGQPQHF; D: .; V: TRBV3-1/TRBV3-2; J: TRBJ1-5; size: once
DNA: TGTGCCAGCAGCCCCGTGGGCACTAATGAAAAACTGTTTTTT; CDR3: CASSPVGTNEKLFF; D: .; V: TRBV7-9; J: TRBJ1-4; size: .
DNA: TGTGCCAGCAGCTTAGTATCTACCGACAGGGGGTATCAGCCCCAGCATTTT; CDR3: CASSLVSTDRGYQPQHF; D: TRBD1; V: TRBV7-9; J: TRBJ1-5; size: once
DNA: TGCAGCCCCCGGGGGTCGGGTGAGCAGTTCTTC; CDR3: CSPRGSGEQFF; D: .; V: TRBV29-1; J: TRBJ2-1; size: .
DNA: TGTGCCAGCAGCTCCAACAGGGGCGCAGATACGCAGTATTTT; CDR3: CASSSNRGADTQYF; D: TRBD1; V: TRBV5-4; J: TRBJ2-3; size: .
DNA: TGTGCCAGCAGCCCAGCGGGAGGGCTCAGCTCCTACGAGCAGTACTTC; CDR3: CASSPAGGLSSYEQYF; D: TRBD2; V: TRBV9; J: TRBJ2-7; size: .
DNA: TGTGCCAGCAGCGATATAGCGGGGGGCCGAAATGAGCAGTTCTTC; CDR3: CASSDIAGGRNEQFF; D: TRBD2; V: TRBV3-1/TRBV3-2; J: TRBJ2-1; size: .
DNA: TGTGCCAGCAGTGAATGGACAGGCAGCAATCAGCCCCAGCATTTT; CDR3: CASSEWTGSNQPQHF; D: TRBD1; V: TRBV6-1; J: TRBJ1-5; size: .
DNA: TGCGCCAGCAGCTTGGTTGGAACAGGGGATTTTGCTGAGCAGTTCTTC; CDR3: CASSLVGTGDFAEQFF; D: TRBD1; V: TRBV5-1; J: TRBJ2-1; size: once
DNA: TGTGCTAGTGGTTTGGCACTCTCAGGGGGACAGGGGATTACCTACGAGCAGTACTTC; CDR3: CASGLALSGGQGITYEQYF; D: TRBD1; V: TRBV12-5; J: TRBJ2-7; size: .
DNA: TGTGCCAGCAGCCTGGAGGGTTCGCGGCCCCAGCATTTT; CDR3: CASSLEGSRPQHF; D: .; V: TRBV3-1/TRBV3-2; J: TRBJ1-5; size: few
DNA: TGTGCCAGCAGCTTGGGGGAGGATAGGGGCAGCAGTCAGCCCCAGCATTTT; CDR3: CASSLGEDRGSSQPQHF; D: .; V: TRBV7-9; J: TRBJ1-5; size: once
DNA: TGTGCCAGCAGTGAATTGGGAGGGTTAAGCAATCAGCCCCAGCATTTT; CDR3: CASSELGGLSNQPQHF; D: .; V: TRBV6-1; J: TRBJ1-5; size: .